The 9 T cell receptor beta chains reported below all come from one sample, sequenced in a study of cytomegalovirus exposure and HLA in healthy donors. PCR was performed using 60 Vbeta and 13 Jbeta primers. TCRdb keeps only in-frame clones here, not all; method: immunoSEQ multiplex PCR. The table shows under 300,000 clones, with roughly 85% occurring only once. The specimen sequenced was PBMCs. Every receptor here comes from a man between 35 and 55 years old in good health and CMV-seropositive.

Concerning this clone itself: Germline is not matched at one junction end, which may reflect a read error. The same CDR3 can be traced to other DNA sequences in this sample. The V and J genes are TRBV7-2 and TRBJ2-5, with TRBD2 matching 11 bases. CDR1 is SGHTA and CDR2 is FQGNSA in the germline V gene. CDR3 length: 14 residues. The CDR3 is CASSLAGGGETQYF. For the CDR3, the DNA is TGTGCCAGCAGCCTAGCGGGAGGTGGGGAGACCCAGTACTTC.

The V gene is TRBV6-1, the J gene TRBJ1-2, with 9 nucleotides matching TRBD1. V gave up 2 bases and J gave up 5 bases; unmatched junction bases: 12. This CDR3 comprises 17 residues. Looked up from germline, CDR1 is MNHNS and CDR2 is SASEGT. CDR3 nucleotide sequence: TGTGCCAGCAGTGAAAATTCCGGGACAGGGCTTTGGTATGGCTACACCTTC. Its protein is CASSENSGTGLWYGYTF.

This clone was seen only once. This sequence joins TRBV19 and TRBJ2-1; 8 bases map to TRBD2. Trimming at V came to 5 bases and at J to 6 bases, leaving 12 bases not matched to a gene. The CDR3 is 16 residues long. From germline, CDR1 is LNHDA and CDR2 SQIVND (reference sequence). The CDR3 DNA sequence: TGTGCCAGTAGTGTCCCCCCAGCGGGAGTTGGCAATGAGCAGTTCTTC. Translated, it gives CASSVPPAGVGNEQFF.

The sample holds one count of this clone. V and J are TRBV27 and TRBJ2-1; a possible D gene is TRBD2 (5 bases). V was clipped by 7 bases and J by 9 bases, with 13 bases between them. Germline values: CDR1 MNHEY, CDR2 SMNVEV (reference sequence). There are 12 residues in the CDR3. The CDR3 region is CASTQKSGEQFF. The CDR3 DNA sequence: TGTGCCAGCACCCAAAAGAGCGGTGAGCAGTTCTTC.

This clone was seen only once. This sample also contains other DNA sequences that code for the same CDR3. The chain carries TRBV12-2 and TRBJ2-7; the table's D call, TRBD1, was not checked against the DNA. TRBV12-2 is termed a pseudogene. This CDR3 contains 16 residues. The CDR3 DNA follows: TGTGCAAGTCGCCCGAAACCGGGACAGGGGTGGGACGAGCAGTACTTC. Amino acid sequence: CASRPKPGQGWDEQYF.

The V gene is TRBV21-1, the J gene TRBJ1-4; the table calls TRBD1, which could not be checked here. TRBV21-1 is noted as a pseudogene. The length of the CDR3 is 21 residues. This chain's CDR3 is CASSKISGQGLSTATNEKLFF. The CDR3 nucleotides read TGTGCCAGCAGCAAAATATCGGGACAGGGCCTATCTACTGCAACTAATGAAAAACTGTTTTTT.

This clone was detected only once. This CDR3 is also generated by other DNA sequences in the sample. The DNA for the CDR3 is TGTGCCAGCAGTGAATATGGACGGGGAGGGAATGAGCAGTTCTTC. Encoded protein: CASSEYGRGGNEQFF. The genes are TRBV25-1 and TRBJ2-1; 7 bases fit TRBD2. Germline V gene data show CDR1 as MGHDK and CDR2 as SYGVNS. The V gene end was trimmed by 0 bases and the J gene end by 7 bases; junction bases not matched to a gene: 6. The CDR3 contains 15 residues.

This clone was seen once. The gene calls are TRBV19 and TRBJ1-2; 7 bases agree with TRBD1. Per germline, CDR1 LNHDA and CDR2 SQIVND (reference sequence). This CDR3 spans 13 amino acids. J was trimmed by 3 bases and V by 7 bases; bases with no gene match: 5. As DNA, the CDR3 is TGTGCCAGTAATCCGACAGGGTACTATGGCTACACCTTC. It yields the protein CASNPTGYYGYTF.

This chain links TRBV28 with TRBJ1-1; TRBD1 is a possible D gene (5 bases). V was shortened by 2 bases and J by 1 base, with 14 bases between the two germline ends. The germline V gene has CDR1 MDHEN and CDR2 SYDVKM. The CDR3 is made up of 16 amino acids. The chain's CDR3 is CASSLIDGGENTEAFF. The CDR3 DNA is TGTGCCAGCAGTTTAATCGACGGGGGGGAGAACACTGAAGCTTTCTTT.